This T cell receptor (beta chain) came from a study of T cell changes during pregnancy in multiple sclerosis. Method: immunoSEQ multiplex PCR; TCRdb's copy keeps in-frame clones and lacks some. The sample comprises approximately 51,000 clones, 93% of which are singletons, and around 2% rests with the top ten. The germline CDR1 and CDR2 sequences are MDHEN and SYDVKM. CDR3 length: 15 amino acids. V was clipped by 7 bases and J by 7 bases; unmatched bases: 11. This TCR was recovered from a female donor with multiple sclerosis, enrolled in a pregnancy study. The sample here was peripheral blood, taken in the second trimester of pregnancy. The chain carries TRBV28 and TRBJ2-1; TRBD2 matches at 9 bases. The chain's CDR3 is CASTRLADKKNEQFF. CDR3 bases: TGTGCCAGCACCAGACTAGCGGACAAGAAAAATGAGCAGTTCTTC.